This TCR beta chain was captured in a study of beta chain features in type 1 diabetes (dated by TCRdb to the late 2010s). About the full investigation: No differences in mean age, gender distribution, total cell number or subset yield were found between patients and healthy donors. The study compared the TCRB repertoires of sorted circulating CD4+ T cell subsets in recently diagnosed type 1 diabetes patients with those in matched healthy donors. Regulatory and stem cell-like memory subsets were isolated from only 8 patients and roughly 8 healthy donors, whereas naive and central memory subsets came from all 28 donors. A total of some 110 million sorted cells were examined across all samples, and the number of cells per subset was strongly correlated with RNA yield. General conclusions and limits of the study: Because cDNA rather than genomic DNA was sequenced, highly expressing activated cells could have been over-represented, although no difference in activation and CD3 levels was found between groups. HLA sub-analyses involved small numbers of individuals, so any influence of HLA type on TCRB rearrangement remained unresolved. Shorter templates might be favored by PCR, yet because patient and control samples were amplified and corrected together, any such skew would affect both groups equally. Patients with type 1 diabetes made fewer insertions and deleted more nucleotides at VDJ recombination sites, implying thymic rearrangement abnormalities. A moderate but significant shortening of TCRB CDR3 length was observed in type 1 diabetes patients in all four CD4+ subsets. Naive, central memory and regulatory TCRB repertoires appeared to be more similar among patients than among healthy donors.

A single peripheral blood draw of about 120 mL on average was collected from each donor into heparinised tubes. A BD FACSAria II was used to sort naive, central memory, regulatory and stem cell-like memory CD4+ T cells with a panel that included CD45RO, CCR7, CD25, CD127, CD95 and CD27. Purity was above 95% for every sorted population. PBMCs were isolated immediately by Lymphoprep density gradient centrifugation and stained directly without culture. So that batch effects would be minimized, each experiment stained and sorted samples in pairs, pairing one healthy donor with one patient. The High Capacity cDNA Reverse Transcription Kit was used to reverse transcribe all of the isolated RNA, meaning that expressed TCRB transcripts were what got sequenced. Naive, central memory and regulatory T cell samples underwent deep immunoSEQ sequencing, averaging roughly 3.5 million total reads per sample. Sorted cells were lysed in RLT buffer and RNA was extracted with DNase-treated RNeasy Micro or Mini kits, depending on cell number. To prevent cross-contamination, every cell subset was processed on its own, while patient and healthy donor samples were processed together. TCRB sequences were amplified from cDNA with the immunoSEQ multiplex PCR, producing 87-bp fragments spanning the CDR3 region. Amplicons were sequenced on the Illumina HiSeq platform. Per the authors' processing: Synthetic template baselines were used to correct PCR bias computationally, reads within Hamming distance 2 were collapsed, and singletons that could not be merged were discarded. Reads were aligned against IMGT so that V, D and J genes, CDR3 length and insertions or deletions at six rearrangement sites could be assigned. Within each subset, clonotype counts were normalized to sorted cell number, and only after that were true diversity and Gini coefficients computed with the tcR R package. The overlap coefficient, calculated on TCRB nucleotide sequences, was used to quantify repertoire sharing. As a proxy for the pre-selection repertoire, out-of-frame TCRB sequences from naive cells were analyzed. TCRdb holds this immuneACCESS table with in-frame rearrangements only. Some clones are missing; in checked studies, unresolved V genes explain under half, and the rest has no known cause. Clonal size and the V and J genes are those of that table, whereas D and trimming came from the DNA. The sample records about 640,000 clones, over 10% of which are singletons. Clones ranked in the top ten supply over 0.1% of the sample.

Unmatched junction bases come to 6, with V trimmed by 7 bases and J by 0 bases. The CDR1 and CDR2 encoded by the germline V gene are SGHRS and YFSETQ. The cysteine opens and the phenylalanine closes a CDR3 of 14 amino acids. Only CDR3 DNA is held: 42 bases, read in frame from base 1. This clone showed up just a few times. No antigen is known for it. The input lacks base qualities; no much larger clone sits a single base away. The sample consisted of naive CD4+ T cells from blood. Interpreted using the paper, the cell subset or site label stands for: true naive CD4+ T cells. The sequence joins TRBV5-1 to TRBJ1-2, with TRBD1 identical over 7 junction bases. The sequence was obtained from a man in his thirties or forties with type 1 diabetes. The CDR3 is CASGWTGANYGYTF. The nucleotide sequence is TGCGCCAGCGGATGGACAGGAGCTAACTATGGCTACACCTTC.